The clone carrying this T cell receptor (beta chain) was observed many times. The target antigen is unknown. The sample originates from a study of T cells after yellow fever vaccination. MiXCR, run by TCRdb on the 5' RACE reads, gives a single entry per CDR3 protein. Of over 300,000 distinct CDR3 sequences listed, approximately 3.9% are singletons. V shed 4 bases, J shed 6 bases, and the junction held 9 bases outside the gene matches. Germline values: CDR1 MNHEY, CDR2 SVGAGI. The CDR3 runs to 15 residues. Findings of the study overall: Within FACS-sorted repertoires, abundant clonotypes contaminating from the bulk population could be present.

Specimen: PBMCs, collected on the day of the yellow fever booster vaccination. The clonotype was recovered from a man aged 18 to 29 who received the YFV17D yellow fever vaccine. The genes are TRBV6-5 and TRBJ2-5; 9 bases are a match to TRBD1. The CDR3 here is CASSSRQGVLKTQYF. The CDR3 DNA sequence: TGTGCCAGCAGTTCCCGACAGGGGGTTCTTAAGACCCAGTACTTC.